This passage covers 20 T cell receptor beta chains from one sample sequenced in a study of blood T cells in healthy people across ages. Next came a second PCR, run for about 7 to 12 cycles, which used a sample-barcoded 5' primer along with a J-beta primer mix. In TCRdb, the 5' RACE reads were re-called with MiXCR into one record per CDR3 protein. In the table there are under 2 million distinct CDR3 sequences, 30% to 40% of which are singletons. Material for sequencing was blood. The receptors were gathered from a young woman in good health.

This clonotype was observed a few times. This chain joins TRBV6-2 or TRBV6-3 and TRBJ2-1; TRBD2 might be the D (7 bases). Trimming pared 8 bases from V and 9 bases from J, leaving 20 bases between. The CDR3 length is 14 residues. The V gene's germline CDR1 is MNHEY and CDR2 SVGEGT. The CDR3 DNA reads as TGTGCCAGCGAGGGGGGGTATGCTATTCTTGAGCAGTTCTTC. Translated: CASEGGYAILEQFF.

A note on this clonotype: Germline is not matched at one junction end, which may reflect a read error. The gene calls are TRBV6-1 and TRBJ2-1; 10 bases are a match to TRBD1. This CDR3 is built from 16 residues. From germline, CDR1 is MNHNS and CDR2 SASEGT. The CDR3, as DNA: TGTGCCAGCAGTGGGCTATTAGGACAGGGGGTCAATGAGCAGTTCTTT. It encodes CASSGLLGQGVNEQFF.

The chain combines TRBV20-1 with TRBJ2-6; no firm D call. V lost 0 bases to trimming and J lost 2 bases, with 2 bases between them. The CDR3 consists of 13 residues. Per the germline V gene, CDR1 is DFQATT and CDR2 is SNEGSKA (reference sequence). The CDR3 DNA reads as TGCAGTGCTAGAGATCCTGGGGCCAACGTCCTGACTTTC. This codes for CSARDPGANVLTF.

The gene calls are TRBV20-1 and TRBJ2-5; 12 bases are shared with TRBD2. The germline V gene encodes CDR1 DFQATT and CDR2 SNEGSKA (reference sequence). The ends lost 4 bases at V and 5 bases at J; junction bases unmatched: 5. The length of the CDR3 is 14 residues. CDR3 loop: CSATSGGAIETQYF. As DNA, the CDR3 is TGCAGTGCTACTAGCGGGGGGGCTATTGAGACCCAGTACTTC.

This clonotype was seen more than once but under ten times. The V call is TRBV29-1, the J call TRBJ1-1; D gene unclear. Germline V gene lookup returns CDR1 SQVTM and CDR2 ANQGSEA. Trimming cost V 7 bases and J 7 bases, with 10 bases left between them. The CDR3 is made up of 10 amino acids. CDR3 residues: CSAGLIEAFF. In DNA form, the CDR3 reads TGCAGCGCTGGGTTGATTGAAGCTTTCTTT.

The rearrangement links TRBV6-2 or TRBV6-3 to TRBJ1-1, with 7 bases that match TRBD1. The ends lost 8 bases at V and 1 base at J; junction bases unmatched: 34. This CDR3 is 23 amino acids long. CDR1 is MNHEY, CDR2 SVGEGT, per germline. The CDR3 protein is CASCFGRRTVKIGTAFGNTEAFF. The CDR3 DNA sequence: TGTGCCAGCTGTTTTGGGCGGAGAACCGTTAAGATCGGGACAGCCTTCGGGAACACTGAAGCTTTCTTT.

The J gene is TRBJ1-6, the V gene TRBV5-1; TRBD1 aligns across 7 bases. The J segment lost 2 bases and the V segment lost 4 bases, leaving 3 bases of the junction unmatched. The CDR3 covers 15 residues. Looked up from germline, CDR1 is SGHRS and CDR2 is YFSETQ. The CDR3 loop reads CASSGGQTYNSPLHF. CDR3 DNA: TGCGCCAGCAGCGGGGGACAGACCTATAATTCACCCCTCCACTTT. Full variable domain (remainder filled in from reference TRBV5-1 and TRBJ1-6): KAGVTQTPRYLIKTRGQQVTLSCSPISGHRSVSWYQQTPGQGLQFLFEYFSETQRNKGNFPGRFSGRQFSNSRSEMNVSTLELGDSALYLCASSGGQTYNSPLHFGNGTRLTVT.

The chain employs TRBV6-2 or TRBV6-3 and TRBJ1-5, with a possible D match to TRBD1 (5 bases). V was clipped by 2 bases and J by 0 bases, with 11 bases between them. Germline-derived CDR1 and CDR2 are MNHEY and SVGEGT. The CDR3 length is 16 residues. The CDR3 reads CASSYAQGTSNQPQHF. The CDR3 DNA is TGTGCCAGCAGTTACGCTCAAGGGACTAGCAATCAGCCCCAGCATTTT.

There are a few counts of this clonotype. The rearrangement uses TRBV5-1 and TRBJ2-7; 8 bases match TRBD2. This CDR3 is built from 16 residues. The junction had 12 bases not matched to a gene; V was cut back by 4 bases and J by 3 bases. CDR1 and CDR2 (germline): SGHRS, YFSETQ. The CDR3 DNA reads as TGCGCCAGCAGCCAACTAGAGACTAGCGTCTACTACGAGCAGTACTTC. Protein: CASSQLETSVYYEQYF.

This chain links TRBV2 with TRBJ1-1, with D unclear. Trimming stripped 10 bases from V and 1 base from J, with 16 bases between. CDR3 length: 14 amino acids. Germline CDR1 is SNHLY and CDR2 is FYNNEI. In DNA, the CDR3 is TGTGCCACATCGGTTGATGGAGCGAACACTGAAGCTTTCTTT. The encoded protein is CATSVDGANTEAFF. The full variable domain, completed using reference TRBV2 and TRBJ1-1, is EPEVTQTPSHQVTQMGQEVILRCVPISNHLYFYWYRQILGQKVEFLVSFYNNEISEKSEIFDDQFSVERPDGSNFTLKIRSTKLEDSAMYFCATSVDGANTEAFFGQGTRLTVV.

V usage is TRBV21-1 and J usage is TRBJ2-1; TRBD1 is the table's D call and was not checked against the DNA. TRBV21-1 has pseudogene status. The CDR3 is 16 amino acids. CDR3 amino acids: CASSKGRGGEQCEQFF. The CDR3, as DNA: TGTGCCAGCAGCAAAGGCCGGGGGGGCGAACAGTGTGAGCAGTTCTTC.

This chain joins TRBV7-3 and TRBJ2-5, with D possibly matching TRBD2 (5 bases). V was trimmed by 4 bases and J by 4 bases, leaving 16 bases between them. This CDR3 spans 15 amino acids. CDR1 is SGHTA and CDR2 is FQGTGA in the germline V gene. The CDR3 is CASSSQPGGGETQYF. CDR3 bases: TGTGCCAGCAGCTCACAGCCCGGAGGTGGAGAGACCCAGTACTTC.

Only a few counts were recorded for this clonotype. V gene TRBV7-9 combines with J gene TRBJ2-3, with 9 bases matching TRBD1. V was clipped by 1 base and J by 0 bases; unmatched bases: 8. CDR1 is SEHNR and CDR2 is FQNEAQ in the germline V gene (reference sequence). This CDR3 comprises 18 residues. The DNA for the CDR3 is TGTGCCAGCAGCTTAGTAGGGACAGGGTTCTCTAGCACAGATACGCAGTATTTT. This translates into CASSLVGTGFSSTDTQYF.

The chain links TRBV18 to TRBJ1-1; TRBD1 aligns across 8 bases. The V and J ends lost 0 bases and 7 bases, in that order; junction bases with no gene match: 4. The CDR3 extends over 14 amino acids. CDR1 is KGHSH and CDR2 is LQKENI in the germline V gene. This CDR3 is CASSPPSGGFEAFF. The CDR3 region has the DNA TGTGCCAGCTCACCACCGTCAGGGGGCTTTGAAGCTTTCTTT.

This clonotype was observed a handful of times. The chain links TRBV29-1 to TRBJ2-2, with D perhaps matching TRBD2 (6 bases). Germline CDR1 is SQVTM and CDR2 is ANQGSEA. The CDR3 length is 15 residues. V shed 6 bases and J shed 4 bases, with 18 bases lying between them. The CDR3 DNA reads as TGCAGCGTCAACAACGTCGGGGGTACCACCGGGGAGCTGTTTTTT. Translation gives CSVNNVGGTTGELFF.

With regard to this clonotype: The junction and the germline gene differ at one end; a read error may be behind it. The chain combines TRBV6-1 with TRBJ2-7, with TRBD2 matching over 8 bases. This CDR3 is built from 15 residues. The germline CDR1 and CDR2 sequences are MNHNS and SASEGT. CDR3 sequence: CAGSEAGVTSYEQYF. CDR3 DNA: TGTGCCGGCAGTGAAGCGGGAGTGACCTCCTACGAGCAGTACTTC.

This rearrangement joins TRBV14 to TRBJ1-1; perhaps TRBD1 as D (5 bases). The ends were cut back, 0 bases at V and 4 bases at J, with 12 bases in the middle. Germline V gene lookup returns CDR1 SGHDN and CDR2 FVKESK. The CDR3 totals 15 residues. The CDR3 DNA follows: TGTGCCAGCAGCCAAGATGGGGGTAGGGTCACTGAAGCTTTCTTT. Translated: CASSQDGGRVTEAFF.

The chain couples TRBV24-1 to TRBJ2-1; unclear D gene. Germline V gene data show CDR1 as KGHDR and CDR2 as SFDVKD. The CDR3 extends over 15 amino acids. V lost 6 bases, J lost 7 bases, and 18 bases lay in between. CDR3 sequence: CATSPYLMSTNEQFF. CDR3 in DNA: TGTGCCACCAGTCCATATTTAATGTCAACAAATGAGCAGTTCTTC.

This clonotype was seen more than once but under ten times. This chain's CDR3 is CASSPRAGGHSGANVLTF. The CDR3 bases are TGTGCCAGCAGTCCCCGAGCGGGGGGCCACTCTGGGGCCAACGTCCTGACTTTC. This chain connects TRBV27 to TRBJ2-6; TRBD2 agrees at 9 bases. The CDR3 is made up of 18 amino acids. Germline trimming cut 5 bases from V and 0 bases from J; bases unmatched to any gene: 8. CDR1 is MNHEY and CDR2 is SMNVEV in the germline V gene (reference sequence).

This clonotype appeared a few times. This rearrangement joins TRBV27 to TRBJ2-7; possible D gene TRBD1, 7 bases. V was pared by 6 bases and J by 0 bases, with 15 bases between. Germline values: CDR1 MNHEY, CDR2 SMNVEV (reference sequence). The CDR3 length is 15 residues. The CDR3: CASRPQGGPSYEQYF. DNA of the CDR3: TGTGCCAGCAGGCCGCAGGGGGGTCCCTCCTACGAGCAGTACTTC.